This T cell receptor (beta chain) was captured in a study of T cell changes during pregnancy in multiple sclerosis. Repertoires were generated with immunoSEQ multiplex PCR, while TCRdb's copy carries only in-frame clones and drops some. Among 35,000 or so clones listed, roughly 90% were seen once. Per the germline V gene, CDR1 is LNHDA and CDR2 is SQIVND (reference sequence). After removal of 3 bases from V and 3 bases from J, the junction contained 9 bases not matched to a gene. The CDR3 contains 16 residues. This TCR was sampled from a female donor with multiple sclerosis, enrolled in a pregnancy study. The source was CD8+ T cells from peripheral blood mononuclear cells, collected in the third trimester of pregnancy. The rearrangement joins TRBV19 to TRBJ1-2; 8 bases are a match to TRBD1. CDR3 DNA: TGTGCCAGTAGTATTGGCCGGACAGGGTCCGACTATGGCTACACCTTC. Translating gives CASSIGRTGSDYGYTF.